The 26 T cell receptor beta chains listed next were all sequenced from one sample in a study of cytomegalovirus exposure and HLA in healthy donors. PCR primers comprised 60 Vbeta and 13 Jbeta primers. Sequenced by immunoSEQ multiplex PCR; TCRdb stores in-frame clones only, minus some. The profile covers about 140,000 clones, with about four fifths appearing a single time and about 3.1% taken by the ten largest. Sequenced: PBMCs. The receptors here all came from a female donor in good health and CMV-seronegative.

The chain is built from TRBV29-1 and TRBJ2-3; a weak D match, TRBD1 (5 bases). The CDR3 loop spans 14 amino acids. The germline CDR1 and CDR2 sequences are SQVTM and ANQGSEA. Trimming removed 3 bases at V and 0 bases at J, with 10 bases between. CDR3 in amino acids: CSVDGPGSTDTQYF. The CDR3 DNA reads as TGCAGCGTTGATGGGCCAGGGAGCACAGATACGCAGTATTTT.

This clone was seen only once. The chain has TRBV2 and TRBJ1-6; D is ambiguous. Germline V gene sequence: CDR1 SNHLY, CDR2 FYNNEI. Trimming removed 6 bases from V and 0 bases from J, with 9 bases in between. The CDR3 runs 15 residues. The CDR3: CASRLQSSYNSPLHF. DNA of the CDR3: TGTGCCAGCAGGCTACAGAGCTCCTATAATTCACCCCTCCACTTT.

This chain links TRBV30 with TRBJ2-3, with 9 nucleotides matching TRBD1. CDR1 and CDR2 (germline): GTSNPN, SVGIG (reference sequence). After removal of 5 bases from V and 4 bases from J, the junction contained 4 bases not matched to a gene. The CDR3 contains 13 residues. CDR3 in amino acids: CAWSGQGADTQYF. CDR3 in DNA: TGTGCCTGGTCGGGACAGGGAGCAGATACGCAGTATTTT.

This clone was counted once. Other DNA sequences in the same sample also yield this CDR3. This chain joins TRBV30 and TRBJ1-2; a weak D match, TRBD1 (5 bases). Trimming removed 0 bases from V and 3 bases from J, with 8 bases in between. From germline, CDR1 is GTSNPN and CDR2 SVGIG (reference sequence). There are 13 residues in the CDR3. For the CDR3, the DNA is TGTGCCTGGAGTGTGGGCAGGGACTATGGCTACACCTTC. Translating it yields CAWSVGRDYGYTF.

The chain combines TRBV7-9 with TRBJ1-5; D may be TRBD1 (6 bases). CDR3 length: 15 residues. Germline V gives CDR1 SEHNR, CDR2 FQNEAQ (reference sequence). V gave up 4 bases and J gave up 8 bases, with 18 bases separating them. The DNA for the CDR3 is TGTGCCAGCAGCTGGGGGGGGGCAGTCGGTGAGCCCCAGCATTTT. This encodes CASSWGGAVGEPQHF.

The CDR3 protein is CASSLAGVGVYEQYF. The CDR3 nucleotides read TGTGCCAGCAGTTTAGCGGGGGTGGGAGTCTACGAGCAGTACTTC. The chain combines TRBV28 with TRBJ2-7; the match to TRBD2 covers 7 bases. The CDR3 runs 15 residues. The V gene end was trimmed by 2 bases and the J gene end by 3 bases; junction bases not matched to a gene: 7. Germline CDR1 and CDR2: MDHEN and SYDVKM.

The V and J genes are TRBV19 and TRBJ2-3, with D perhaps matching TRBD2 (5 bases). V was pared by 5 bases and J by 3 bases, with 15 bases between. Germline V CDR1 and CDR2: LNHDA, SQIVND (reference sequence). This CDR3 has 15 residues. The CDR3 is CASSHIAEVTDTQYF. As DNA, the CDR3 is TGTGCCAGTAGTCACATTGCGGAGGTAACAGATACGCAGTATTTT.

CDR3 sequence reads: CASSQDSLAGASRQYF. CDR3 bases: TGCGCCAGCAGCCAAGATTCCCTAGCGGGGGCGTCACGGCAGTATTTT. V and J are TRBV4-1 and TRBJ2-3, with 10 nucleotides matching TRBD2. The J segment lost 11 bases and the V segment lost 0 bases, leaving 11 bases of the junction unmatched. This CDR3 spans 16 amino acids. Germline V gives CDR1 MGHRA, CDR2 YSYEKL.

The chain links TRBV11-2 to TRBJ2-3; TRBD1 agrees at 7 bases. V dropped 5 bases and J dropped 2; count of bases not matched to a gene: 7. Germline values: CDR1 SGHAT, CDR2 FQNNGV. CDR3 length: 15 residues. The DNA for the CDR3 is TGTGCCAGCAGCGCGACCGGGACAGACACAGATACGCAGTATTTT. The encoded protein is CASSATGTDTDTQYF. Complete variable domain (other parts from reference TRBV11-2 and TRBJ2-3): EAGVAQSPRYKIIEKRQSVAFWCNPISGHATLYWYQQILGQGPKLLIQFQNNGVVDDSQLPKDRFSAERLKGVDSTLKIQPAKLEDSAVYLCASSATGTDTDTQYFGPGTRLTVL.

The CDR3 DNA is TGCGCCAGCAGCGCCCAGGGTCAGGGTGGGTTGTTCAGTGGCTACACCTTC. Its protein product is CASSAQGQGGLFSGYTF. The rearrangement joins TRBV4-3 to TRBJ1-2; the D gene is possibly TRBD1 (5 bases). Germline values: CDR1 LGHNA, CDR2 YSLEER. This CDR3 contains 17 residues. Trimming removed 5 bases from V and 7 bases from J, with 26 bases in between.

This chain connects TRBV27 to TRBJ1-5, with 12 bases identical to TRBD1. Germline loops: CDR1 MNHEY, CDR2 SMNVEV (reference sequence). The CDR3 loop spans 15 amino acids. J gave up 5 bases and V 6 bases, and 5 bases lay outside the gene matches. The CDR3 region has the DNA TGTGCCAGCAGACCGGGACAGGGGGCATATCAGCCCCAGCATTTT. It is translated as CASRPGQGAYQPQHF.

The chain combines TRBV7-9 with TRBJ2-1, with 14 bases that match TRBD2. Germline V gene lookup returns CDR1 SEHNR and CDR2 FQNEAQ (reference sequence). V shed 3 bases and J 9 bases; nucleotides not matched to a gene: 4. The CDR3 spans 15 residues. CDR3 in amino acids: CASSLGLAGAGEQFF. CDR3 DNA sequence: TGTGCCAGCAGCTTGGGACTAGCGGGAGCTGGTGAGCAGTTCTTC. Based on the CDR3 plus reference TRBV7-9 and TRBJ2-1, the full variable domain is DTGVSQNPRHKITKRGQNVTFRCDPISEHNRLYWYRQTLGQGPEFLTYFQNEAQLEKSRLLSDRFSAERPKGSFSTLEIQRTEQGDSAMYLCASSLGLAGAGEQFFGPGTRLTVL.

The chain is built from TRBV27 and TRBJ2-1; 8 nucleotides match TRBD2. V shed 4 bases, J shed 0 bases, and the junction held 5 bases outside the gene matches. The CDR3 totals 16 residues. Per the germline V gene, CDR1 is MNHEY and CDR2 is SMNVEV (reference sequence). CDR3 DNA: TGTGCCAGCAGTTGGCGCGGGGGGTTCTCCTACAATGAGCAGTTCTTC. Amino acid sequence: CASSWRGGFSYNEQFF.

The V call is TRBV7-3, the J call TRBJ2-3, with unresolved D. V lost 5 bases to trimming and J lost 0 bases, with 12 bases between them. Germline V lookup: CDR1 SGHTA, CDR2 FQGTGA. The CDR3 extends over 15 amino acids. The CDR3 nucleotides are TGTGCCAGCAGCCCAAGAGAGTCTAGCACAGATACGCAGTATTTT. As protein: CASSPRESSTDTQYF.

V gene TRBV7-2 combines with J gene TRBJ2-1; 8 nucleotides match TRBD1. The germline CDR1 and CDR2 sequences are SGHTA and FQGNSA. The CDR3 is 15 amino acids. J lost 3 bases, V lost 5 bases, and 6 bases had no gene match. The CDR3 reads CASSTRQGNYNEQFF. DNA of the CDR3: TGTGCCAGCAGCACCCGACAGGGGAACTACAATGAGCAGTTCTTC.

V gene TRBV14 combines with J gene TRBJ2-5; a possible D gene is TRBD2 (5 bases). The CDR3 totals 16 residues. Trimming took 2 bases from V and 2 from J, leaving 15 bases between them. In germline, CDR1 is SGHDN, CDR2 FVKESK. CDR3 nucleotide sequence: TGTGCCAGCAGCCAATCGAAAGGCTGGAGGCAAGAGACCCAGTACTTC. The encoded protein is CASSQSKGWRQETQYF.

This clone was seen more than once but under ten times. V is TRBV7-8 and J is TRBJ2-3; possible D gene TRBD2, 5 bases. The CDR3 is 15 residues long. Per germline, CDR1 SGHVS and CDR2 FQNEAQ. Trimming shortened V by 3 bases and J by 0 bases, and 10 bases separated the two germline ends. The chain's CDR3 is CASSFVDSSTDTQYF. In DNA form, the CDR3 reads TGTGCCAGCAGCTTTGTGGACTCTAGCACAGATACGCAGTATTTT.

V usage is TRBV5-1 and J usage is TRBJ1-1, with 9 nucleotides matching TRBD1. This CDR3 spans 13 amino acids. J lost 11 bases, V lost 3 bases, and 8 bases had no gene match. The germline V gene encodes CDR1 SGHRS and CDR2 YFSETQ. This CDR3 reads CASSWTGDYGAFF. CDR3 sequence (DNA): TGCGCCAGCAGCTGGACAGGGGACTACGGGGCTTTCTTT.

The V gene is TRBV30, the J gene TRBJ1-2, with 7 nucleotides matching TRBD1. The V gene end was trimmed by 3 bases and the J gene end by 1 base; junction bases not matched to a gene: 11. There are 16 residues in the CDR3. Germline CDR1 reads GTSNPN; CDR2 reads SVGIG (reference sequence). This chain's CDR3 is CAWRVGQIVYNYGYTF. CDR3 in DNA: TGTGCCTGGAGGGTGGGACAGATCGTCTATAACTATGGCTACACCTTC.

This clone was recorded a few times. The gene calls are TRBV30 and TRBJ2-3; TRBD2 matches at 16 bases. Germline V gene data show CDR1 as GTSNPN and CDR2 as SVGIG (reference sequence). The CDR3 consists of 17 residues. Trimming took 1 base from V and 4 from J; bases not matched to a gene: 5. The CDR3 DNA follows: TGTGCCTGGAGTGCCCCGGGACTAGCGGGGGGGCCAGATACGCAGTATTTT. As protein: CAWSAPGLAGGPDTQYF.

The chain recombines TRBV13 with TRBJ2-3; no firm D call. The germline V gene has CDR1 PRHDT and CDR2 FYEKMQ (reference sequence). The V end lost 4 bases, the J end lost 1 base, and 3 bases lay between the germline ends. This CDR3 contains 12 residues. CDR3 loop: CASSSGTDTQYF. The CDR3 region has the DNA TGTGCCAGCAGCTCTGGCACAGATACGCAGTATTTT.

Comment on this clone: The germline gene is not matched at one end of the junction; a read error may be the cause. This CDR3 is also generated by other DNA sequences in the sample. V and J are TRBV15 and TRBJ1-1; 8 positions agree with TRBD1. The CDR3 totals 16 residues. The germline gives CDR1 LNHNV, CDR2 YYDKDF (reference sequence). In DNA form, the CDR3 reads TGTGCCACCAGCAAAGCCCTACAGGGGGGATCGAAAGAAGCCTTCTTT. It yields the protein CATSKALQGGSKEAFF.

The rearrangement links TRBV5-1 to TRBJ2-7; 14 nucleotides line up with TRBD2. Germline CDR1 is SGHRS and CDR2 is YFSETQ. V gave up 4 bases and J gave up 0 bases; unmatched junction bases: 6. The CDR3 is 17 amino acids. The DNA for the CDR3 is TGCGCCAGCAGCGCCTCGGGACTAGCGGGGGCCTCCTACGAGCAGTACTTC. It codes for CASSASGLAGASYEQYF. The complete variable domain, with remaining parts taken from reference TRBV5-1 and TRBJ2-7, reads KAGVTQTPRYLIKTRGQQVTLSCSPISGHRSVSWYQQTPGQGLQFLFEYFSETQRNKGNFPGRFSGRQFSNSRSEMNVSTLELGDSALYLCASSASGLAGASYEQYFGPGTRLTVT.

The chain recombines TRBV7-2 with TRBJ2-7, with 7 bases matching TRBD2. The junction had 9 bases not matched to a gene; V was cut back by 1 base and J by 6 bases. Per the germline V gene, CDR1 is SGHTA and CDR2 is FQGNSA. The CDR3 consists of 15 residues. Here the CDR3 reads CASSLVVGPGGEQYF. Here the CDR3 DNA reads TGTGCCAGCAGCTTAGTGGTGGGGCCGGGGGGCGAGCAGTACTTC.

This chain connects TRBV25-1 to TRBJ2-1; TRBD2 might be the D (6 bases). Trimming stripped 4 bases from V and 7 bases from J, with 14 bases between. This CDR3 has 14 residues. Germline values: CDR1 MGHDK, CDR2 SYGVNS. The CDR3 sequence: CASSAGGKGNEQFF. Here the CDR3 DNA reads TGTGCCAGCAGTGCTGGCGGGAAGGGTAATGAGCAGTTCTTC.

The chain uses TRBV10-3 and TRBJ2-3; 7 bases are a match to TRBD1. Germline V gives CDR1 ENHRY, CDR2 SYGVKD. Unmatched junction bases numbered 8, after V lost 5 bases and J lost 3 bases. This CDR3 has 15 residues. The DNA for the CDR3 is TGTGCCATCAGTAGCAACAGGGGTTGGACAGATACGCAGTATTTT. Protein sequence: CAISSNRGWTDTQYF.